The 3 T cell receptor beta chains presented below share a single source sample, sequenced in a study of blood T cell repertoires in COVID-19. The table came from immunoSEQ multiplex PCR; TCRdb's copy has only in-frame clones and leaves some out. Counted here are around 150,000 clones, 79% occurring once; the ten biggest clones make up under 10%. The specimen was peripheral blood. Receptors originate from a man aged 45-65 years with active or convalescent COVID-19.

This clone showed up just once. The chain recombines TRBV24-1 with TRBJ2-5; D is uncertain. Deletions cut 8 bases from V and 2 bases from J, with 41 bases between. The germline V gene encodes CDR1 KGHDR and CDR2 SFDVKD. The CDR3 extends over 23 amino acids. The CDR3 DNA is TGTGCCACCAAGGCGCCACTCTACGGTGAACTATATAGTTCGGGTCCCCTACAAGAGACCCAGTACTTC. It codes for CATKAPLYGELYSSGPLQETQYF.

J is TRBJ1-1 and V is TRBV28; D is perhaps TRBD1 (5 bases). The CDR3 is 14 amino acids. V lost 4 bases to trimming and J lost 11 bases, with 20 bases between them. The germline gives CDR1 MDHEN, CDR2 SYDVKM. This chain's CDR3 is CASSSYRTGGGAFF. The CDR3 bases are TGTGCCAGCAGTTCATATCGTACGGGGGGTGGTGCTTTCTTT.

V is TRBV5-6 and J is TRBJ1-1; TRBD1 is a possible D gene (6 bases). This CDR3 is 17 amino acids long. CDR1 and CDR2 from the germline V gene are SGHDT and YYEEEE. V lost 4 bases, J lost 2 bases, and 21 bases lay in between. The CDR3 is CASSPDRGRTENTEAFF. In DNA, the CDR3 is TGTGCCAGCAGCCCTGACAGAGGCCGGACAGAAAACACTGAAGCTTTCTTT.